This T cell receptor (beta chain) was sequenced during a study of response to subunit inactivated influenza vaccine. TCRdb independently ran MiXCR on the RT-PCR reads; one entry per CDR3 protein. Of 610,000 or so distinct CDR3 sequences listed, 11% to 15% are singletons. Study-wide findings and caveats: That few new T cells are recruited by each seasonal influenza vaccination was the authors' suggestion.

About this clonotype itself: The antigen remains unidentified.

Germline V CDR1 and CDR2: SGHAT, FQDESV (reference sequence). Trimming removed 5 bases from V and 15 bases from J, with 13 bases in between. This CDR3 is 11 amino acids long. This material consisted of PBMCs from blood, taken 11 to 12 days after vaccination. This chain connects TRBV11-1 to TRBJ1-4; D unresolved. The source is a man aged 50-59 years who received an inactivated influenza vaccine. The DNA of the CDR3 is TGTGCCAGCAGCCGTGAGGAACTTGTGTTTTTT. Translated, it gives CASSREELVFF.